This T cell receptor beta chain was documented in a study of technical replicates of blood from a handful of donors. Comment on this clone: The junction departs from germline at one end; a sequencing error may be responsible.

This CDR3 has 11 residues. Germline assignment: CDR1 SSHAT and CDR2 FNYEAQ (reference sequence). Profiled with immunoSEQ multiplex PCR; TCRdb holds only in-frame clones, not every one. Altogether under 95,000 clones are present, around 94% being singletons, with the ten largest covering 0.25% to 0.3%. The rearrangement joins TRBV7-7 to TRBJ2-7; TRBD2 agrees at 7 bases. This sequence originates from a human donor in good health. Input material: T cells isolated from PBMCs. For the CDR3, the DNA is TGCGCGGAGCGCGGGGGAAACGAGCAGTACTTC. It codes for CAERGGNEQYF. Full variable domain (remainder filled in from reference TRBV7-7 and TRBJ2-7): GAGVSQSPRYKVTKRGQDVTLRCDPISSHATLYWYQQALGQGPEFLTYFNYEAQPDKSGLPSDRFSAERPEGSISTLTIQRTEQRDSAMYRCAERGGNEQYFGPGTRLTVT.